This section outlines one T cell receptor (beta chain) sequence together with its context. Its antigen is not yet known. No much larger clone exists at a distance of one base, and base qualities are not known. CDR1 is given as MNHNY and CDR2 as SVGAGI, both from the germline V gene (reference sequence). A distance of 6 bases separates the germline ends of V and J, which lose 5 bases and 4 bases respectively. The CDR3 covers 12 residues, taking in both the cysteine and the phenylalanine. Of all the DNA, just the CDR3 is kept, 36 bases in frame from base 1. The sample is drawn from a study of T-cell memory formation after mild COVID-19 (dated by TCRdb to 2020 to 2022). Notes on the research overall: Most TCR sequence clusters were specific to one of the two donors. Longitudinal TCRalpha and TCRbeta repertoire sequencing tracked T-cell clones expanding and contracting after mild COVID-19 in two donors. The cohort comprised two young, previously healthy adult volunteers, one female and one male.

PBMCs were isolated by Ficoll-Paque density gradient centrifugation. Beyond this particular receptor, the publication reports: Some responding clones were detected in pre-infection memory, suggesting pre-existing cross-reactive memory T cells joined the SARS-CoV-2 response. Whether the second-wave clones peaking on day 37 were SARS-CoV-2 specific was not confirmed. The study covered only a couple of mild cases, and larger cohorts including severe cases with pre-infection samples were considered necessary. Balanced CD4/CD8 phenotypes were observed for clones contracting from day 15 to 85, whereas a bias towards CD4+ was observed for a second wave of clones expanding from day 15 to 37. Contracting CD4+ clones appeared mostly in the CM and EM memory subsets, whereas CD8+ clones were enriched in EMRA.

TCRdb shows the sequencer as Illumina NovaSeq 6000. TCRalpha and TCRbeta cDNA libraries were constructed by 5'RACE with constant-segment primers, with sample barcodes and unique molecular identifiers being introduced. RNA was extracted from every sample with Trizol reagent. The libraries were amplified in two PCR steps, and the second step added a second sample barcode and Illumina TruSeq adapters. The libraries were sequenced on an Illumina NovaSeq using 2 x 150 bp paired-end reads. In the authors' own workflow: With migec v1.2.7, reads were demultiplexed and then collapsed into UMI-guided consensus sequences. Using mixcr v2.1.11, UMI consensuses were aligned to TRA and TRB V and J templates and then assembled into clonotypes. Clonotypes were classified as expanded or contracted when called significant by both edgeR and NoisET, with noise models trained on biological replicates. edgeR calls used a false discovery rate-adjusted p below 0.01 and a log2 fold-change threshold of 1. As an exploratory analysis of dynamics, max-normalized trajectories of the 1000 most abundant clonotypes were examined by PCA with hierarchical clustering. The CD4 or CD8 phenotype of responding clones was assigned using the separately sequenced CD4+ and CD8+ repertoires. TCRdb reran the public reads through fastp at Q25 and MiXCR, keeping productive beta chains. Identical CDR3 protein sequences are pooled into one entry, listed with their most common genes and DNA. The V and J calls follow TCRdb's processing rather than the paper's. This sample is represented by tens of thousands of distinct CDR3 sequences; 16% of them were singletons. Roughly 30% of the sample rests with the top ten.

The chain couples TRBV6-6 to TRBJ1-3; no D gene can be assigned with confidence. The sample taken for sequencing was PBMCs or a T cell subset sorted from them (not recorded which). The source of this sequence is an adult woman who had mild COVID-19 (a few samples of this study predate the infection). The sample titles of this study are shuffled in the database, so cell type and time point are left out; the donor was told from shared clones. Here is the DNA: TGTGCCAGCAGTGAGTTGGGAAACACCATATATTTT. Its translation is CASSELGNTIYF.